These 32 T cell receptor beta chains originate from one sample sequenced in a study of PD-1 and CTLA-4 blockade in melanoma. Produced via immunoSEQ multiplex PCR; TCRdb's table is partial and in-frame only. The sample contains more than 25,000 clones, less than 90% of which appear only once. This specimen consisted of CD8+ T cells from peripheral blood, obtained before anti-PD-1 treatment. These receptors originate from a human donor with melanoma.

This clone was observed once. CDR3 sequence: CASSQESSGRANEQFF. The CDR3 coding sequence is TGTGCCAGCAGCCAAGAGTCTAGCGGGAGGGCAAATGAGCAGTTCTTC. The J gene is TRBJ2-1, the V gene TRBV4-2, with 12 nucleotides matching TRBD2. This CDR3 spans 16 amino acids. V lost 0 bases and J lost 7; bases outside the gene matches: 4. The germline V gene has CDR1 LGHNA and CDR2 YNFKEQ.

The rearrangement uses TRBV9 and TRBJ2-3, with D possibly TRBD2 on 5 matching bases. V lost 0 bases to trimming and J lost 1 base, with 12 bases between them. The CDR3 extends over 16 amino acids. Germline V gene lookup returns CDR1 SGDLS and CDR2 YYNGEE. The CDR3 nucleotides are TGTGCCAGCAGCGTAGAGGTAGGGCGGGGCACAGATACGCAGTATTTT. Translating gives CASSVEVGRGTDTQYF.

This sequence joins TRBV7-8 and TRBJ2-1; 10 bases are a match to TRBD1. Germline CDR1 SGHVS, CDR2 FQNEAQ. There are 16 residues in the CDR3. J gave up 2 bases and V 5 bases, and 6 bases lay outside the gene matches. CDR3 sequence reads: CASSPGTGEPYNEQFF. As DNA, the CDR3 is TGTGCCAGCAGCCCCGGGACAGGGGAACCCTACAATGAGCAGTTCTTC.

This chain joins TRBV30 and TRBJ1-2; 9 bases are shared with TRBD1. The germline gives CDR1 GTSNPN, CDR2 SVGIG (reference sequence). Losses at the gene ends were 7 bases for V and 2 bases for J; bases not matched to a gene: 20. The CDR3 is 18 amino acids. CDR3 loop: CAYPSWGQGISGNYGYTF. The CDR3 DNA reads as TGTGCCTACCCGAGCTGGGGACAGGGAATTAGCGGCAACTATGGCTACACCTTC. The full variable domain, with the rest looked up from reference TRBV30 and TRBJ1-2, is SQTIHQWPATLVQPVGSPLSLECTVEGTSNPNLYWYRQAAGRGLQLLFYSVGIGQISSEVPQNLSASRPQDRQFILSSKKLLLSDSGFYLCAYPSWGQGISGNYGYTFGSGTRLTVV.

The V gene is TRBV28, the J gene TRBJ2-3; TRBD1 is a possible D gene (6 bases). V lost 1 base to trimming and J lost 0 bases, with 17 bases between them. The CDR3 has 18 amino acids. The germline CDR1 and CDR2 sequences are MDHEN and SYDVKM. The CDR3 DNA reads TGTGCCAGCAGTTTATCCGGGACATCTCCCCCTAGCACAGATACGCAGTATTTT. This encodes CASSLSGTSPPSTDTQYF.

This chain connects TRBV28 to TRBJ2-1, with D perhaps matching TRBD1 or TRBD2 (5 bases each). Germline CDR1 MDHEN, CDR2 SYDVKM. This CDR3 is 15 amino acids long. The germline V and J ends were trimmed by 5 bases and 2 bases, with 13 bases remaining between them. The CDR3 DNA reads as TGTGCCAGCAGTCTCTTCGGGACGCCCTACAATGAGCAGTTCTTC. Encoded protein: CASSLFGTPYNEQFF.

The CDR3 spells CASSPPHSTDTQYF. CDR3 DNA sequence: TGCGCCAGCAGCCCACCACACAGCACAGATACGCAGTATTTT. The chain is built from TRBV5-1 and TRBJ2-3, with D hard to call. The germline V gene has CDR1 SGHRS and CDR2 YFSETQ. The CDR3 covers 14 residues. The V and J ends lost 4 bases and 0 bases respectively, with 9 bases between them.

The chain links TRBV7-8 to TRBJ2-3, with TRBD2 as a possible D gene (6 bases). This CDR3 comprises 13 residues. Germline CDR1 and CDR2: SGHVS and FQNEAQ. Trimming took 10 bases from V and 4 from J, leaving 15 bases between them. CDR3: CATSGRLPDTQYF. The DNA of the CDR3 is TGTGCCACCTCAGGGAGGCTACCAGATACGCAGTATTTT.

A word on this clone: One end of the junction is discordant with germline, which a read error may explain. The chain uses TRBV7-7 and TRBJ2-1; the match to TRBD2 covers 9 bases. The germline V gene has CDR1 SSHAT and CDR2 FNYEAQ (reference sequence). The CDR3 length is 18 residues. The CDR3 region has the DNA TGTGCTAGCAGCTTATCTGCGGGAGGGGCTTCCTCCTACAATGAGCAGTTCTTC. Translating gives CASSLSAGGASSYNEQFF.

A remark on this clone: The junction departs from the called germline gene at one end, perhaps through a read error. The genes are TRBV30 and TRBJ1-1; weak D call: TRBD1 (6 bases). Germline CDR1 is GTSNPN and CDR2 is SVGIG (reference sequence). The CDR3 spans 13 residues. In nucleotides, the CDR3 is TGTGTCTGGGGGGGCAGGGGGAACACTGAAGCTTTCTTT. Translation: CVWGGRGNTEAFF.

The gene calls are TRBV27 and TRBJ2-7; 7 bases map to TRBD2. The V gene end was trimmed by 0 bases and the J gene end by 5 bases; junction bases not matched to a gene: 4. The CDR3 extends over 14 amino acids. Germline lookup yields CDR1 MNHEY and CDR2 SMNVEV (reference sequence). The CDR3 sequence is CASSLSTLADEQYF. The CDR3 DNA sequence: TGTGCCAGCAGTTTATCGACGCTAGCGGACGAGCAGTACTTC.

The CDR3 DNA is TGTGCCAGCAGTCCGGACAGGGAGGGACCCCAGCATTTT. The encoded protein is CASSPDREGPQHF. The V and J genes are TRBV12-3 or TRBV12-4 and TRBJ1-5; TRBD1 agrees at 8 bases. V shed 5 bases and J 10 bases; nucleotides not matched to a gene: 7. The CDR3 totals 13 residues.

J is TRBJ2-3 and V is TRBV3-1 (or the pseudogene TRBV3-2), with D perhaps matching TRBD1 (6 bases). Per the germline V gene, CDR1 is LGHDT and CDR2 is YNNKEL (reference sequence). This CDR3 has 17 residues. Trimming left V 1 base short and J 3 bases short, with 17 bases between. CDR3 loop: CASSQAQGSGWTDTQYF. Here the CDR3 DNA reads TGTGCCAGCAGCCAAGCTCAGGGGTCGGGGTGGACAGATACGCAGTATTTT.

This clone has only a few counts. J is TRBJ1-1 and V is TRBV7-9, with D maybe TRBD1 (5 bases). Germline CDR1 SEHNR, CDR2 FQNEAQ (reference sequence). The CDR3 contains 17 residues. The V end was cut by 6 bases, the J end by 0 bases, with 20 bases between. The chain's CDR3 is CASSLFQGGNMNTEAFF. In DNA form, the CDR3 reads TGTGCCAGCAGTCTCTTCCAGGGTGGCAATATGAACACTGAAGCTTTCTTT.

The rearrangement uses TRBV7-9 and TRBJ2-1, with D possibly matching TRBD1 (5 bases). This CDR3 spans 18 amino acids. Between the trimmed V and J ends, which lost 1 base and 2 bases, there was a span of 18 bases. The V gene's germline CDR1 is SEHNR and CDR2 FQNEAQ (reference sequence). CDR3 amino acids: CASSLVGLGLVAYNEQFF. The CDR3 DNA follows: TGTGCCAGCAGCTTAGTGGGGCTAGGCCTGGTCGCCTACAATGAGCAGTTCTTC.

The chain is built from TRBV29-1 and TRBJ1-4; D not certain. Deletions cut 3 bases from V and 0 bases from J, with 5 bases between. CDR1 is SQVTM and CDR2 is ANQGSEA in the germline V gene. CDR3 length equals 13 residues. CDR3: CSVEAATNEKLFF. The CDR3 DNA reads TGCAGCGTTGAGGCTGCAACTAATGAAAAACTGTTTTTT.

J is TRBJ2-7 and V is TRBV9; D possibly matches TRBD1 or TRBD2 (6 bases each). V was shortened by 4 bases and J by 6 bases, with 20 bases between the two germline ends. The CDR3 runs to 15 residues. Germline V gene data show CDR1 as SGDLS and CDR2 as YYNGEE. The CDR3, as DNA: TGTGCCAGCAGCCCAACAGGGACTGCCTGGGGCGAGCAGTACTTC. Translated, it gives CASSPTGTAWGEQYF. The full variable domain, rest sourced from reference TRBV9 and TRBJ2-7, is DSGVTQTPKHLITATGQRVTLRCSPRSGDLSVYWYQQSLDQGLQFLIQYYNGEERAKGNILERFSAQQFPDLHSELNLSSLELGDSALYFCASSPTGTAWGEQYFGPGTRLTVT.

J is TRBJ2-7 and V is TRBV30; maybe TRBD1 (6 bases). Germline values: CDR1 GTSNPN, CDR2 SVGIG (reference sequence). V was shortened by 1 base and J by 3 bases, with 19 bases between the two germline ends. The CDR3 runs to 16 residues. CDR3: CAWSGDSGTKVYEQYF. The CDR3 DNA follows: TGTGCCTGGAGTGGTGATTCCGGGACAAAAGTCTACGAGCAGTACTTC.

The chain links TRBV13 to TRBJ2-5, with TRBD1 as a possible D gene (6 bases). The CDR3 is 14 residues long. The germline CDR1 and CDR2 sequences are PRHDT and FYEKMQ (reference sequence). Trimming pared 5 bases from V and 5 bases from J, leaving 15 bases between. This chain's CDR3 is CASSGGLQGETQYF. CDR3 in DNA: TGTGCCAGCAGCGGGGGCCTTCAAGGGGAGACCCAGTACTTC.

CDR3 sequence: CSVQYDTEAFF. CDR3 in DNA: TGCAGCGTACAGTACGACACTGAAGCTTTCTTT. The chain recombines TRBV29-1 with TRBJ1-1; D not resolved. This CDR3 is built from 11 residues. V lost 6 bases to trimming and J lost 3 bases, with 8 bases between them. Germline V lookup: CDR1 SQVTM, CDR2 ANQGSEA.

The J gene is TRBJ1-6, the V gene TRBV30; 7 bases align to TRBD1. The CDR3 is 15 residues long. J was trimmed by 4 bases and V by 7 bases; bases with no gene match: 10. The germline V gene encodes CDR1 GTSNPN and CDR2 SVGIG (reference sequence). The CDR3 region is CAYSGTDLYNSPLHF. The CDR3 DNA reads TGTGCCTACTCCGGGACAGACCTTTATAATTCACCCCTCCACTTT. The full variable domain, in which reference TRBV30 and TRBJ1-6 provide the parts outside the CDR3, is SQTIHQWPATLVQPVGSPLSLECTVEGTSNPNLYWYRQAAGRGLQLLFYSVGIGQISSEVPQNLSASRPQDRQFILSSKKLLLSDSGFYLCAYSGTDLYNSPLHFGNGTRLTVT.

V and J are TRBV4-1 and TRBJ1-1; D unresolved. Germline V gene data show CDR1 as MGHRA and CDR2 as YSYEKL. V lost 0 bases to trimming and J lost 1 base, with 9 bases between them. The CDR3 has 15 residues. The CDR3 bases are TGCGCCAGCAGCCAAGACGTTGCGGCGAACACTGAAGCTTTCTTT. Protein: CASSQDVAANTEAFF.

The V gene is TRBV5-1, the J gene TRBJ2-7; D uncertain. Germline CDR1 SGHRS, CDR2 YFSETQ. Trimming took off 4 bases at V and 2 bases at J, with 10 bases between the two ends. This CDR3 has 13 residues. The DNA of the CDR3 is TGCGCCAGCAGCCCCCCGGAAACCTACGAGCAGTACTTC. Translating gives CASSPPETYEQYF.

This chain links TRBV9 with TRBJ2-2; the D gene is possibly TRBD1 (6 bases). CDR3 size: 13 residues. V lost 3 bases and J lost 6, with 9 bases in between. The germline CDR1 and CDR2 sequences are SGDLS and YYNGEE. The CDR3 DNA reads as TGTGCCAGCAGCGGGCAGGGGTCCGGGGAGCTGTTTTTT. Amino acids: CASSGQGSGELFF.

The V and J genes are TRBV5-4 and TRBJ2-5; 7 positions match TRBD1. The CDR3 sequence is 15 residues long. Germline lookup yields CDR1 SGHNT and CDR2 YYREEE (reference sequence). The ends lost 4 bases at V and 4 bases at J; junction bases unmatched: 10. The CDR3 DNA reads TGTGCCAGCAGCGGGGGACAGTTCAGTACAGAGACCCAGTACTTC. This gives the protein CASSGGQFSTETQYF.

This chain uses TRBV7-2 with TRBJ2-1; 8 nucleotides match TRBD2. The CDR3 is 14 residues long. V shed 3 bases, J shed 7 bases, and the junction held 5 bases outside the gene matches. The germline V gene has CDR1 SGHTA and CDR2 FQGNSA. The CDR3 bases are TGTGCCAGCAGCTTTACTAGCGGAGTGAATGAGCAGTTCTTC. This encodes CASSFTSGVNEQFF.

The rearrangement links TRBV3-1 (or the pseudogene TRBV3-2) to TRBJ1-1; 7 positions match TRBD1. The CDR3 covers 14 residues. The ends lost 4 bases at V and 6 bases at J; junction bases unmatched: 8. CDR1 is LGHDT and CDR2 is YNNKEL in the germline V gene (reference sequence). CDR3 sequence: CASSLPGRGPEAFF. CDR3 nucleotide sequence: TGTGCCAGCAGCCTCCCGGGGAGGGGGCCTGAAGCTTTCTTT.

The V and J genes are TRBV5-1 and TRBJ1-4; the match to TRBD1 covers 8 bases. The J segment lost 7 bases and the V segment lost 4 bases, leaving 6 bases of the junction unmatched. Germline V gives CDR1 SGHRS, CDR2 YFSETQ. The CDR3 consists of 14 residues. CDR3 sequence: CASSPDRGREKLFF. The CDR3, as DNA: TGCGCCAGCAGCCCAGACAGGGGACGTGAAAAACTGTTTTTT.

This rearrangement joins TRBV19 to TRBJ2-7; 10 nucleotides agree with TRBD1. Germline-derived CDR1 and CDR2 are LNHDA and SQIVND (reference sequence). V lost 6 bases and J lost 3; bases outside the gene matches: 8. This CDR3 comprises 15 residues. CDR3 in DNA: TGTGCCAGTAGCCCGGGACAGGGGTCCGGCTACGAGCAGTACTTC. Protein sequence: CASSPGQGSGYEQYF.

The rearrangement uses TRBV7-2 and TRBJ2-7; D gene unclear. Germline V gives CDR1 SGHTA, CDR2 FQGNSA. The ends were cut back, 8 bases at V and 3 bases at J, with 14 bases in the middle. CDR3 size: 13 residues. The CDR3 nucleotides are TGTGCCAGCTCCCTCGCGCCCCTCTACGAGCAGTACTTC. As protein: CASSLAPLYEQYF.

As DNA, the CDR3 is TGTGCCAGCAGCGTAGGTGGGGAGCAGTTCTTC. As protein: CASSVGGEQFF. V usage is TRBV9 and J usage is TRBJ2-1; no reliable D call. Germline V CDR1 and CDR2: SGDLS, YYNGEE. The V gene lost 0 bases and the J gene lost 10 bases, with 5 bases spanning the gap. This CDR3 comprises 11 residues.

The V and J genes are TRBV24-1 and TRBJ1-6; D gene ambiguous. V lost 3 bases to trimming and J lost 10 bases, with 9 bases between them. The germline gives CDR1 KGHDR, CDR2 SFDVKD. CDR3 length: 13 amino acids. The CDR3 nucleotides are TGTGCCACCAGTGATAAGGAGTACTCACCCCTCCACTTT. Translation: CATSDKEYSPLHF.